The clone carrying this TCR beta chain came up many times. Its antigen is undetermined. The CDR3 is 12 amino acids. V lost 3 bases and J lost 9, with 12 bases in between. From germline, CDR1 is SGHRS and CDR2 YFSETQ. This sample was included in a study of shared clonotypes between healthy human individuals. Repertoires were generated with immunoSEQ multiplex PCR, while TCRdb's copy carries only in-frame clones and drops some. This sample yields 330,000 or so clones, of which around 67% are seen a single time; more than 9% belongs to the top ten. Overall study results and limits: In having few donors, the study represented limited genetic and exposure-history diversity.

The rearrangement links TRBV5-1 to TRBJ1-2; D not resolved. The sequencing sample was made of memory CD4+ T cells sorted from blood. Subset described: CD45RA-negative fraction. This clonotype was obtained from a man in his thirties or forties in good health. CDR3 coding DNA: TGCGCCAGCAGCTCCACTGGAGAAAGCTACACCTTC. Protein product: CASSSTGESYTF.